Shown below are 25 T cell receptor beta chains from a single sample sequenced in a study of shared clonotypes between healthy human individuals. Terminally differentiated effector memory CD45RA+ cells were left out of the naive CD8 fraction, which was CD45RO-negative and positively selected for CCR7. The method was immunoSEQ multiplex PCR; TCRdb's version includes in-frame clones alone and lacks a portion of them. The sample has about 2.1 million clones; just over 90% are singletons. Sequencing used naive CD8+ T cells from PBMCs. The receptor source for this set is a man aged 18 to 30 in good health. Some clones in this sample may be carry-over from other donors' samples.

The rearrangement links TRBV25-1 to TRBJ2-7; D gene uncertain. The CDR3 spans 13 residues. From germline, CDR1 is MGHDK and CDR2 SYGVNS. V lost 3 bases and J 6 bases, leaving 12 bases between the germline ends. For the CDR3, the DNA is TGTGCCAGCAGTGACCTTCGGAGACCCGAGCAGTACTTC. Its translation: CASSDLRRPEQYF.

The chain employs TRBV2 and TRBJ2-7; 11 positions agree with TRBD2. Per germline, CDR1 SNHLY and CDR2 FYNNEI. The CDR3 sequence is 15 residues long. V was clipped by 6 bases and J by 2 bases; unmatched bases: 6. The CDR3: CASRETSGRPYEQYF. The CDR3 region has the DNA TGTGCCAGCAGAGAAACTAGCGGGAGACCCTACGAGCAGTACTTC.

This chain joins TRBV7-9 and TRBJ2-7, with 8 bases lining up with TRBD1. This CDR3 comprises 15 residues. The junction had 12 bases not matched to a gene; V was cut back by 5 bases and J by 6 bases. Germline CDR1 and CDR2: SEHNR and FQNEAQ (reference sequence). CDR3 bases: TGTGCCAGCAGCGGAAGGACAGGGCCTTTAAGCGAGCAGTACTTC. As protein: CASSGRTGPLSEQYF.

This clone was found once. This chain connects TRBV7-9 to TRBJ2-7; D is perhaps TRBD2 (5 bases). Deletions cut 5 bases from V and 2 bases from J, with 16 bases between. CDR1 and CDR2 from the germline V gene are SEHNR and FQNEAQ (reference sequence). The CDR3 extends over 15 amino acids. DNA for the CDR3: TGTGCCAGCAGCCCAATAGCGACTTTCGCCTACGAGCAGTACTTC. Encoded protein: CASSPIATFAYEQYF.

The J gene is TRBJ2-7, the V gene TRBV6-5; a possible D gene is TRBD1 (6 bases). Germline-derived CDR1 and CDR2 are MNHEY and SVGAGI. V was pared by 6 bases and J by 5 bases, with 14 bases between. The CDR3 runs 13 residues. CDR3 in amino acids: CASSLGHRNEQYF. The CDR3 DNA reads TGTGCCAGCAGCCTGGGACACCGAAACGAGCAGTACTTC.

V usage is TRBV7-9 and J usage is TRBJ1-5, with TRBD1 matching 8 bases. V shed 6 bases, J shed 2 bases, and the junction held 9 bases outside the gene matches. The germline CDR1 and CDR2 sequences are SEHNR and FQNEAQ (reference sequence). The CDR3 has 16 residues. In nucleotides, the CDR3 is TGTGCCAGCAGATCAAGTCCGGGACAGGGCAATCAGCCCCAGCATTTT. Protein sequence: CASRSSPGQGNQPQHF. The full variable domain, rest sourced from reference TRBV7-9 and TRBJ1-5, is DTGVSQNPRHKITKRGQNVTFRCDPISEHNRLYWYRQTLGQGPEFLTYFQNEAQLEKSRLLSDRFSAERPKGSFSTLEIQRTEQGDSAMYLCASRSSPGQGNQPQHFGDGTRLSIL.

The V and J genes are TRBV27 and TRBJ2-7; 9 bases align to TRBD1. From germline, CDR1 is MNHEY and CDR2 SMNVEV (reference sequence). The V gene end was trimmed by 3 bases and the J gene end by 4 bases; junction bases not matched to a gene: 4. The CDR3 covers 14 residues. This CDR3 is CASSFHGTGYEQYF. CDR3 DNA sequence: TGTGCCAGCAGTTTTCACGGGACAGGGTACGAGCAGTACTTC.

J is TRBJ2-7 and V is TRBV6-5, with D tentatively TRBD2 (6 bases). Germline V CDR1 and CDR2: MNHEY, SVGAGI. V shed 6 bases and J shed 2 bases, with 11 bases lying between them. The CDR3 covers 13 residues. The CDR3 sequence: CASRGTGAYEQYF. Here the CDR3 DNA reads TGTGCCAGCAGGGGGACGGGGGCCTACGAGCAGTACTTC.

This chain joins TRBV14 and TRBJ2-1, with TRBD1 matching 8 bases. Germline V CDR1 and CDR2: SGHDN, FVKESK. The ends lost 2 bases at V and 5 bases at J; junction bases unmatched: 11. There are 17 residues in the CDR3. Written as DNA, the CDR3 is TGTGCCAGCAGCCAACGCTTTACAGGGGGAATAGACAATGAGCAGTTCTTC. As protein: CASSQRFTGGIDNEQFF.

Remarks on this clone: This same CDR3 is encoded by further DNA sequences in the sample. This rearrangement joins TRBV30 to TRBJ2-7; D is undetermined. In germline, CDR1 is GTSNPN, CDR2 SVGIG (reference sequence). V shed 3 bases and J shed 6 bases, with 9 bases lying between them. The CDR3 is 11 amino acids. The CDR3 bases are TGTGCCTGGAGCCCCGGGCGCGAGCAGTACTTC. Its protein is CAWSPGREQYF.

The chain is built from TRBV7-2 and TRBJ2-1; tentatively, D is TRBD1 or TRBD2 (5 bases each). The CDR3 has 16 amino acids. The V end lost 4 bases, the J end lost 0 bases, and 13 bases lay between the germline ends. Germline assignment: CDR1 SGHTA and CDR2 FQGNSA. CDR3 in DNA: TGTGCCAGCAGCTGGGTGGGACCACGCTCCTACAATGAGCAGTTCTTC. The encoded protein is CASSWVGPRSYNEQFF.

The chain joins TRBV27 to TRBJ2-1; tentatively, D is TRBD1 (6 bases). V was shortened by 1 base and J by 5 bases, with 15 bases between the two germline ends. Germline V gene lookup returns CDR1 MNHEY and CDR2 SMNVEV (reference sequence). The CDR3 has 16 amino acids. CDR3 bases: TGTGCCAGCAGTTTATGGAGCCAGGGGAGTGACAATGAGCAGTTCTTC. Its translation: CASSLWSQGSDNEQFF.

For this clone: This CDR3 is also generated by other DNA sequences in the sample. The genes are TRBV28 and TRBJ1-1, with 7 nucleotides matching TRBD1. Trimming took 6 bases from V and 0 from J; bases not matched to a gene: 4. Germline CDR1 reads MDHEN; CDR2 reads SYDVKM. The length of the CDR3 is 14 residues. CDR3 region: CASSPGQLNTEAFF. CDR3 bases: TGTGCCAGCAGCCCGGGACAGCTGAACACTGAAGCTTTCTTT.

This chain uses TRBV29-1 with TRBJ2-1; 10 nucleotides align to TRBD2. In germline, CDR1 is SQVTM, CDR2 ANQGSEA. The V and J ends lost 3 bases and 10 bases, in that order; junction bases with no gene match: 9. The CDR3 is made up of 14 amino acids. CDR3 sequence: CSVDGLAGGREQFF. For the CDR3, the DNA is TGCAGCGTTGATGGGTTAGCGGGAGGCAGAGAGCAGTTCTTC.

The rearrangement uses TRBV6-5 and TRBJ2-3; D tentatively fits TRBD1 or TRBD2 (6 bases each). The V gene's germline CDR1 is MNHEY and CDR2 SVGAGI. The V and J ends lost 5 bases and 6 bases respectively, with 15 bases between them. This CDR3 has 14 amino acids. CDR3 amino acids: CASSGGRWADTQYF. In DNA, the CDR3 is TGTGCCAGCAGTGGGGGGCGCTGGGCGGATACGCAGTATTTT.

The chain has TRBV27 and TRBJ2-1, with 9 bases fitting TRBD1. CDR3 length equals 12 residues. The germline gives CDR1 MNHEY, CDR2 SMNVEV (reference sequence). J lost 12 bases, V lost 5 bases, and 5 bases had no gene match. DNA of the CDR3: TGTGCCAGCAGTCCCGACAGGGGGTTGCAGTTCTTC. Residues: CASSPDRGLQFF.

V and J are TRBV7-9 and TRBJ2-7, with D possibly being TRBD1 (5 bases). The CDR3 spans 16 residues. Trimming left V 3 bases short and J 4 bases short, with 19 bases between. CDR1 is SEHNR, CDR2 FQNEAQ, per germline (reference sequence). The CDR3 region has the DNA TGTGCCAGCAGCTTGGTTGTTGTCCGCGACAGTTACGAGCAGTACTTC. Translation: CASSLVVVRDSYEQYF.

V and J are TRBV5-4 and TRBJ1-2; unclear D gene. Per the germline V gene, CDR1 is SGHNT and CDR2 is YYREEE (reference sequence). The CDR3 length is 15 residues. V was trimmed by 0 bases and J by 6 bases, leaving 15 bases between them. The CDR3 nucleotides are TGTGCCAGCAGCTTGGATAGGACCTTCTGGAATGGCTACACCTTC. This sequence encodes CASSLDRTFWNGYTF.

The chain joins TRBV19 to TRBJ1-2; 8 nucleotides agree with TRBD1. The CDR3 spans 13 residues. The V gene's germline CDR1 is LNHDA and CDR2 SQIVND (reference sequence). The V segment lost 7 bases and the J segment 13 bases; nucleotides outside the gene matches: 14. This chain's CDR3 is CASTRDPGQGFTF. The CDR3 DNA reads TGTGCCAGTACCAGAGACCCCGGACAGGGATTCACCTTC.

This clone was recorded once. The V gene is TRBV27, the J gene TRBJ2-7, with 8 bases lining up with TRBD2. V trimming: 6 bases; J trimming: 4 bases; junction bases outside the gene matches: 5. The CDR3 is made up of 13 amino acids. CDR1 is MNHEY and CDR2 is SMNVEV in the germline V gene (reference sequence). For the CDR3, the DNA is TGTGCCAGCAGAATCCGGGGGGGGTACGAGCAGTACTTC. This encodes CASRIRGGYEQYF.

The V gene is TRBV6-5, the J gene TRBJ2-2, with a tentative D call TRBD2 (5 bases). Germline V gene sequence: CDR1 MNHEY, CDR2 SVGAGI. This CDR3 is 14 amino acids long. V dropped 2 bases and J dropped 5 bases, with 9 bases sitting between them. Here the CDR3 DNA reads TGTGCCAGCAGTTACCCCCCGGGGACCGGGGAGCTGTTTTTT. Protein sequence: CASSYPPGTGELFF.

The J gene is TRBJ2-4, the V gene TRBV19, with TRBD2 matching 9 bases. This CDR3 contains 13 residues. V lost 7 bases, J lost 6 bases, and 4 bases stayed unmatched. Germline V gene sequence: CDR1 LNHDA, CDR2 SQIVND (reference sequence). Here the CDR3 reads CASKRGVGNIQYF. The CDR3, as DNA: TGTGCCAGTAAGCGGGGGGTGGGAAACATTCAGTACTTC.

V is TRBV28 and J is TRBJ2-3; TRBD1 might be the D (6 bases). In germline, CDR1 is MDHEN, CDR2 SYDVKM. CDR3 length: 14 residues. Trimming cost V 6 bases and J 2 bases, with 12 bases left between them. CDR3 region: CASSQRTATDTQYF. Written as DNA, the CDR3 is TGTGCCAGCAGCCAGAGGACAGCCACAGATACGCAGTATTTT.

This clone appeared once. The chain carries TRBV9 and TRBJ2-5, with a weak D call TRBD1 (5 bases). There are 15 residues in the CDR3. Germline V CDR1 and CDR2: SGDLS, YYNGEE. The V gene lost 3 bases and the J gene lost 2 bases, with 14 bases spanning the gap. The chain's CDR3 is CASSEGPVLQETQYF. As DNA, the CDR3 is TGTGCCAGCAGCGAGGGGCCCGTTTTGCAAGAGACCCAGTACTTC.

V gene TRBV27 combines with J gene TRBJ2-7; D call uncertain. The CDR3 spans 15 residues. Trimming pared 5 bases from V and 0 bases from J, leaving 14 bases between. Germline V lookup: CDR1 MNHEY, CDR2 SMNVEV (reference sequence). The DNA for the CDR3 is TGTGCCAGCAGTCCTGGAAACCCAAGCTCCTACGAGCAGTACTTC. Translation: CASSPGNPSSYEQYF.